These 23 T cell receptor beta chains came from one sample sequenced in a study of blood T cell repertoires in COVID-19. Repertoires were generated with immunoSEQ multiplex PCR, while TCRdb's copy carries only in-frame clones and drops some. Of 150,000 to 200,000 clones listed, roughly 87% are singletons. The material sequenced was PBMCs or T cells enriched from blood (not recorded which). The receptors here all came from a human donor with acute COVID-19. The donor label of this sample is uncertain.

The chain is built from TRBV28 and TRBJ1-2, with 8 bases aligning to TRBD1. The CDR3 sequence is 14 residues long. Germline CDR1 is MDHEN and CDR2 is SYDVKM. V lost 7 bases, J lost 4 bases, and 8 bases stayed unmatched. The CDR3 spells CASNDGQGGYGYTF. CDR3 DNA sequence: TGTGCCAGCAACGATGGACAGGGTGGCTATGGCTACACCTTC.

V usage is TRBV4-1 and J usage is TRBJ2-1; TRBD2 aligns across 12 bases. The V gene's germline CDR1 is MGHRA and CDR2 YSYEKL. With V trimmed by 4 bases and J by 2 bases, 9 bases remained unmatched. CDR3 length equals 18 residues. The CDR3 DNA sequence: TGCGCCAGCAGCCCCACACCTTGGACTAGCGGGGCCTACAATGAGCAGTTCTTC. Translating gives CASSPTPWTSGAYNEQFF.

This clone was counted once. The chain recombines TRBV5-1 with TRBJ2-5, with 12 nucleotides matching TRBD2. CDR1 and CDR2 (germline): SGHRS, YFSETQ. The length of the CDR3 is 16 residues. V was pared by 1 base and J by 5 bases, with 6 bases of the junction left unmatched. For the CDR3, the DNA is TGCGCCAGCAGCTTGCTAGCGGGGGGGCCGCAGGAGACCCAGTACTTC. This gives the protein CASSLLAGGPQETQYF.

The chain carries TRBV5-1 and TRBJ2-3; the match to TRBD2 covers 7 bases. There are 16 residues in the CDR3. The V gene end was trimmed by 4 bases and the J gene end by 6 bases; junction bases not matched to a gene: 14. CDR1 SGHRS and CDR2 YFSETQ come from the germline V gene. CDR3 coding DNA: TGCGCCAGCAGCGTGGACGGGGGGTCGGGTAGGGATACGCAGTATTTT. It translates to CASSVDGGSGRDTQYF.

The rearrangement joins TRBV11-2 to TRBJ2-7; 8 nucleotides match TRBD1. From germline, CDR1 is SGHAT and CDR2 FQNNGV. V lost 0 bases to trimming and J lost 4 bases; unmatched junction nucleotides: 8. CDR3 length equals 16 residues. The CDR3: CASSLDRTGLFYEQYF. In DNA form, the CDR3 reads TGTGCCAGCAGCTTAGATCGGACAGGGCTTTTTTACGAGCAGTACTTC.

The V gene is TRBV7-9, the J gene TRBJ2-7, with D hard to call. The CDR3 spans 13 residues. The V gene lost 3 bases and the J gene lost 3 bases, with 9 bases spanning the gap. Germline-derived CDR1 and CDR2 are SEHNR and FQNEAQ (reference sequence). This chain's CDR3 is CASSFSLFYEQYF. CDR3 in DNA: TGTGCCAGCAGCTTTTCCCTTTTCTACGAGCAGTACTTC.

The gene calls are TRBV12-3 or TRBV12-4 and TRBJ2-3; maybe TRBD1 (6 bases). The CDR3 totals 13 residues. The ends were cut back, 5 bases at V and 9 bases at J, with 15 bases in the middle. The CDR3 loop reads CASSTQGGGTQYF. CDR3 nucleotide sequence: TGTGCCAGCAGTACACAGGGCGGAGGAACGCAGTATTTT.

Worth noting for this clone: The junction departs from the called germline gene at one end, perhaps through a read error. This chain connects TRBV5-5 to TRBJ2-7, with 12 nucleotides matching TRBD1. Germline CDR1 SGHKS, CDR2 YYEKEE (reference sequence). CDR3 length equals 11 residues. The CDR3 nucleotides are TGTGCCAGGGGAGGGGACAGGGGGCGACACTTC. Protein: CARGGDRGRHF. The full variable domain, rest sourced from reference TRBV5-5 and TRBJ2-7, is DAGVTQSPTHLIKTRGQQVTLRCSPISGHKSVSWYQQVLGQGPQFIFQYYEKEERGRGNFPDRFSARQFPNYSSELNVNALLLGDSALYLCARGGDRGRHFGPGTRLTVT.

The CDR3 DNA follows: TGTGCCAGCTCATCCACTAGTGGTTCCTACGAGCAGTACTTC. Its translation: CASSSTSGSYEQYF. The chain carries TRBV18 and TRBJ2-7; a weak D match, TRBD2 (5 bases). Germline lookup yields CDR1 KGHSH and CDR2 LQKENI. The CDR3 is 14 amino acids. The V gene lost 5 bases and the J gene lost 1 base, with 12 bases spanning the gap.

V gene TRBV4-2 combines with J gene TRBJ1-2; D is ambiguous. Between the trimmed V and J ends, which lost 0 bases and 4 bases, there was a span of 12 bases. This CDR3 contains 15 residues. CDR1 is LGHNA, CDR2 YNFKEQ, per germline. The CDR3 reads CASSQDLRGSYGYTF. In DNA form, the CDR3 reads TGTGCCAGCAGCCAAGATTTAAGAGGGTCCTATGGCTACACCTTC.

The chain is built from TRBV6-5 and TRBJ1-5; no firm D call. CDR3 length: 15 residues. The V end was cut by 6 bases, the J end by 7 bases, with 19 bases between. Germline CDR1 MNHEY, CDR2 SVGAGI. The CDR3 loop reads CASRWTPRSRQPQHF. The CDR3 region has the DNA TGTGCCAGCAGATGGACTCCTCGTTCCCGGCAGCCCCAGCATTTT.

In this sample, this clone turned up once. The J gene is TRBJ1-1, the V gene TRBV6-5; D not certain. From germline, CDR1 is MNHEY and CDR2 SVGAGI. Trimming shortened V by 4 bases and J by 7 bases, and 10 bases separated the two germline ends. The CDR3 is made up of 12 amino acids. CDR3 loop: CASSSTAFEAFF. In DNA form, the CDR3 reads TGTGCCAGCAGTTCAACAGCTTTTGAAGCTTTCTTT.

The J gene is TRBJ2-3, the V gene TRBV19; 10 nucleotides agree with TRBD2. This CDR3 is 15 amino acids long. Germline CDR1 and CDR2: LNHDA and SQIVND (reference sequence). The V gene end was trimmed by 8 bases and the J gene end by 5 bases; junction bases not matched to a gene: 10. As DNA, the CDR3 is TGTGCCAGTCAAGCGGGGGGGATCATGAGAGATACGCAGTATTTT. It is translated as CASQAGGIMRDTQYF. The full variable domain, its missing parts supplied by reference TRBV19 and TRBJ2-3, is DGGITQSPKYLFRKEGQNVTLSCEQNLNHDAMYWYRQDPGQGLRLIYYSQIVNDFQKGDIAEGYSVSREKKESFPLTVTSAQKNPTAFYLCASQAGGIMRDTQYFGPGTRLTVL.

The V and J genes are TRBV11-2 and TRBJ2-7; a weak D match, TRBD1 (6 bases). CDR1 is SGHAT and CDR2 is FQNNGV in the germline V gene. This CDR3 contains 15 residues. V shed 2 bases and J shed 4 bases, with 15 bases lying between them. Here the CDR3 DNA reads TGTGCCAGCAGCTTACAGGGGCCTTCGTCTTACGAGCAGTACTTC. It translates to CASSLQGPSSYEQYF.

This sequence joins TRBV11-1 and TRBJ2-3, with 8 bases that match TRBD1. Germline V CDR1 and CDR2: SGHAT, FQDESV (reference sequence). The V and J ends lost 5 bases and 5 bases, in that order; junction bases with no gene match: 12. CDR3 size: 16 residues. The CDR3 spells CASSPGVGTGRDTQYF. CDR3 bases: TGTGCCAGCAGCCCCGGGGTGGGGACAGGTCGAGATACGCAGTATTTT.

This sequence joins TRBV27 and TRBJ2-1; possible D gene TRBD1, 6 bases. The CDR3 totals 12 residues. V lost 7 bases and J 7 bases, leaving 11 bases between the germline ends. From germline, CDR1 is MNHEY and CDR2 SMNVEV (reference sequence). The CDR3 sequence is CASMGAWNEQFF. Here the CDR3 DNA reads TGTGCCAGCATGGGGGCCTGGAATGAGCAGTTCTTC.

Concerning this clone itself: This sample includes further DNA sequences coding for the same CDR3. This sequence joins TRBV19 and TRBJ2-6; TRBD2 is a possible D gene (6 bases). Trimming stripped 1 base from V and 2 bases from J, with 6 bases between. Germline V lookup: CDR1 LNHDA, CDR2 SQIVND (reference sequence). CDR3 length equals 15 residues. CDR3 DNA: TGTGCCAGTAGTATAGGGGGGGCTGGGGCCAACGTCCTGACTTTC. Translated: CASSIGGAGANVLTF.

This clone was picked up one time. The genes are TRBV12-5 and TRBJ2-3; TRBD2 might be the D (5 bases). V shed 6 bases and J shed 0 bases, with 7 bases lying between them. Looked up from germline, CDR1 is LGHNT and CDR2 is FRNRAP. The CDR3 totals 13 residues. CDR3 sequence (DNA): TGTGCTAGTGGACTAGGAAGCACAGATACGCAGTATTTT. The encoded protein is CASGLGSTDTQYF.

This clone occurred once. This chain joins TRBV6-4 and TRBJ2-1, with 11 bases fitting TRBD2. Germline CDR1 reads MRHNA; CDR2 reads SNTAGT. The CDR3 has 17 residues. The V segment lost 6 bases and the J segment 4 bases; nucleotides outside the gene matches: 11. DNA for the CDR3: TGTGCCAGCAGCGCATCCCCTAGCGGGGGGTCTTACAATGAGCAGTTCTTC. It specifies CASSASPSGGSYNEQFF.

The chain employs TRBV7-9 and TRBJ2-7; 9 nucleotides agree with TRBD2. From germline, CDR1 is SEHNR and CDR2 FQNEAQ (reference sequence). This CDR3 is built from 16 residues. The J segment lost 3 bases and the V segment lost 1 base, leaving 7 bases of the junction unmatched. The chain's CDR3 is CASSLGVSSGVYEQYF. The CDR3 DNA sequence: TGTGCCAGCAGCTTAGGGGTATCTAGCGGGGTCTACGAGCAGTACTTC.

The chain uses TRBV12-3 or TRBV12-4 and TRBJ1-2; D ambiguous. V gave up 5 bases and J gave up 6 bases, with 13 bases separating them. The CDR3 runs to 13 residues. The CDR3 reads CASSPMGQDGYTF. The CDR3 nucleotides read TGTGCCAGCAGTCCAATGGGCCAGGATGGCTACACCTTC.

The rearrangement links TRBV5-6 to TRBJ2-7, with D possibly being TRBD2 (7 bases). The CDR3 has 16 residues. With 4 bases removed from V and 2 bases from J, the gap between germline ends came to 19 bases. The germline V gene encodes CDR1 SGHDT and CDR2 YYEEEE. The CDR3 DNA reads TGTGCCAGCAGCCTGGACGCGGGGGCGCGGACCTACGAGCAGTACTTC. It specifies CASSLDAGARTYEQYF.

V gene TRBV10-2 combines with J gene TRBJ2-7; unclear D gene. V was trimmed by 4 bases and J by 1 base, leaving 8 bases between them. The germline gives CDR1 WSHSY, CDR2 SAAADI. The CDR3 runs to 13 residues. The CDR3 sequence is CASSVGRSYEQYF. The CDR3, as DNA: TGCGCCAGCAGTGTAGGCAGGTCCTACGAGCAGTACTTC.